This T cell receptor beta chain was profiled in a study of T cells in Graves' hyperthyroidism and ophthalmopathy. Looking at the study overall: Peripheral blood draws took place at initial diagnosis, ahead of any treatment.

RNA transcripts yielded amplified TCR beta CDR3 regions. First-round RT-PCR targeting the TCR CDR3 was performed with the HTBI primer set. From the multiplex PCR reads, TCRdb called clonotypes with MiXCR, one entry per CDR3 protein. The sample gives around 250,000 distinct CDR3 sequences, 13% to 15% of which show up once; 13% is in the top ten. General observations from the study: Among thyroid clonotypes expanded above 0.001, most also appeared in blood.

This clonotype was detected many times. Its antigen is still unknown. The germline gives CDR1 MNHEY, CDR2 SVGAGI. The V end was cut by 0 bases, the J end by 1 base, with 7 bases between. The CDR3 spans 15 residues. Aged 18 to 65, the patients had hyperthyroidism that was newly diagnosed and had lasted under 2 months. The TCR sequence derives from a woman in her thirties or forties with Graves' hyperthyroidism that later progressed to Graves' ophthalmopathy. Sequencing was done on a sample of blood. This chain links TRBV6-5 with TRBJ1-5; D gene unclear. CDR3 in DNA: TGTGCCAGCAGTTACTCGGGGATAAGCAATCAGCCCCAGCATTTT. Translated: CASSYSGISNQPQHF.